Listed below are T cell receptor beta chains from one sample, sequenced in a study of CD8 T cells in ankylosing spondylitis. TCRdb processed the 5' RACE reads anew with MiXCR; each CDR3 protein has one entry. The sample records approximately 520,000 distinct CDR3 sequences, 5.3% being singletons. Material for sequencing was blood, either unsorted or a sorted T cell fraction (not recorded which). All receptors come from a male donor with ankylosing spondylitis. Both conserved end residues are part of each CDR3. A D gene is named only where the DNA matches it firmly. The size of a clone is reported for some rows only, either as once, few or many, or as a class for expanded clones.

V gene: TRBV28
clone size: many
J gene: TRBJ2-7
D gene: -
CDR3 protein: CASSLGNYEQYF
CDR3 DNA: TGTGCCAGCAGTTTGGGCAACTACGAGCAGTACTTC

V gene: TRBV2
clone size: few
J gene: TRBJ2-5
D gene: TRBD2
CDR3 protein: CASTPAGETQYF
CDR3 DNA: TGTGCCAGCACTCCAGCGGGGGAGACCCAGTACTTC

V gene: TRBV14
clone size: -
J gene: TRBJ2-7
D gene: -
CDR3 protein: CASSHSPELPEQYF
CDR3 DNA: TGTGCCAGCAGCCATTCCCCCGAGCTTCCCGAGCAGTACTTC

V gene: TRBV20-1
clone size: -
J gene: TRBJ2-1
D gene: TRBD2
CDR3 protein: CSARFSGSQNEQFF
CDR3 DNA: TGCAGTGCTAGATTCAGCGGGAGCCAGAATGAGCAGTTCTTC

V gene: TRBV20-1
clone size: few
J gene: TRBJ2-7
D gene: -
CDR3 protein: CSAREMGRGSYEQYF
CDR3 DNA: TGCAGTGCTAGAGAAATGGGCAGGGGCTCCTACGAGCAGTACTTC

V gene: TRBV7-2
clone size: many
J gene: TRBJ1-6
D gene: TRBD1
CDR3 protein: CASSSDRGPNSPLHF
CDR3 DNA: TGTGCCAGCAGCTCCGACAGGGGCCCAAATTCACCCCTCCACTTT

V gene: TRBV6-1
clone size: many
J gene: TRBJ2-2
D gene: -
CDR3 protein: CASWIGMTSTGELFF
CDR3 DNA: TGTGCCAGCTGGATCGGGATGACGTCCACCGGGGAGCTGTTTTTT

V gene: TRBV12-3/TRBV12-4
clone size: many
J gene: TRBJ2-3
D gene: -
CDR3 protein: CASSLGVITDTQYF
CDR3 DNA: TGTGCCAGCAGTTTGGGGGTAATCACAGATACGCAGTATTTT

V gene: TRBV20-1
clone size: -
J gene: TRBJ2-3
D gene: -
CDR3 protein: CSASSPVTSTDTQYF
CDR3 DNA: TGCAGTGCTAGTAGCCCTGTCACTAGCACAGATACGCAGTATTTT

V gene: TRBV24-1
clone size: many
J gene: TRBJ2-7
D gene: -
CDR3 protein: CATSDTSGTDPYEQYF
CDR3 DNA: TGTGCCACCAGTGACACGTCCGGGACGGACCCCTACGAGCAGTACTTC

V gene: TRBV7-8
clone size: many
J gene: TRBJ2-7
D gene: -
CDR3 protein: CASSLPGRAYEQYF
CDR3 DNA: TGTGCCAGCAGCTTACCAGGGCGAGCCTACGAGCAGTACTTC

V gene: TRBV3-1
clone size: few
J gene: TRBJ1-4
D gene: -
CDR3 protein: CASSPLRQANEKLFF
CDR3 DNA: TGTGCCAGCAGCCCCTTACGACAGGCTAATGAAAAACTGTTTTTT

V gene: TRBV12-3/TRBV12-4
clone size: -
J gene: TRBJ2-7
D gene: TRBD2
CDR3 protein: CASSLALAGPDEQYF
CDR3 DNA: TGTGCCAGCAGTTTAGCTCTAGCGGGACCCGACGAGCAGTACTTC

V gene: TRBV5-1
clone size: many
J gene: TRBJ1-2
D gene: -
CDR3 protein: CASSLEGAGGYTF
CDR3 DNA: TGCGCCAGCAGCTTGGAAGGGGCTGGTGGCTACACCTTC

V gene: TRBV7-8
clone size: many
J gene: TRBJ2-3
D gene: -
CDR3 protein: CASSRQARTDTQYF
CDR3 DNA: TGTGCCAGCAGCAGACAGGCTCGCACAGATACGCAGTATTTT

V gene: TRBV6-1
clone size: many
J gene: TRBJ1-6
D gene: TRBD1
CDR3 protein: CASSRDRAGNSPLHF
CDR3 DNA: TGTGCCAGCAGCCGGGACAGGGCCGGCAATTCACCCCTCCACTTT

V gene: TRBV27
clone size: many
J gene: TRBJ2-3
D gene: -
CDR3 protein: CASSFSGRGTDTQYF
CDR3 DNA: TGTGCCAGCAGTTTCTCCGGGAGAGGCACAGATACGCAGTATTTT

V gene: TRBV4-2
clone size: many
J gene: TRBJ1-6
D gene: -
CDR3 protein: CASSQVVGVGNSPLHF
CDR3 DNA: TGTGCCAGCAGCCAAGTGGTAGGAGTCGGTAATTCACCCCTCCACTTT

V gene: TRBV6-2/TRBV6-3
clone size: many
J gene: TRBJ1-1
D gene: -
CDR3 protein: CASSYLTADPKNTEAFF
CDR3 DNA: TGTGCCAGCAGTTACCTTACCGCCGACCCGAAGAACACTGAAGCTTTCTTT

V gene: TRBV12-3/TRBV12-4
clone size: many
J gene: TRBJ1-6
D gene: -
CDR3 protein: CASSLNRINSPLHF
CDR3 DNA: TGTGCCAGCAGTTTAAACAGGATCAATTCACCCCTCCACTTT

V gene: TRBV5-1
clone size: many
J gene: TRBJ1-1
D gene: -
CDR3 protein: CASSPLVDSYMNTEAFF
CDR3 DNA: TGCGCCAGCAGCCCCCTGGTAGACAGTTACATGAACACTGAAGCTTTCTTT

V gene: TRBV12-3/TRBV12-4
clone size: many
J gene: TRBJ2-3
D gene: -
CDR3 protein: CASSLWLTGDTQYF
CDR3 DNA: TGTGCCAGCAGTTTATGGCTAACTGGAGATACGCAGTATTTT

V gene: TRBV7-9
clone size: many
J gene: TRBJ1-4
D gene: -
CDR3 protein: CASSLGDGAGEKLFF
CDR3 DNA: TGTGCCAGCAGCTTAGGAGACGGGGCGGGTGAAAAACTGTTTTTT

V gene: TRBV11-2
clone size: -
J gene: TRBJ1-3
D gene: TRBD1
CDR3 protein: CASSRTGATGNTIYF
CDR3 DNA: TGTGCCAGCAGCCGGACAGGGGCGACTGGAAACACCATATATTTT

V gene: TRBV20-1
clone size: many
J gene: TRBJ1-2
D gene: -
CDR3 protein: CSAPGPSGYTF
CDR3 DNA: TGCAGTGCTCCCGGTCCAAGTGGCTACACCTTC

V gene: TRBV29-1
clone size: many
J gene: TRBJ2-1
D gene: TRBD2
CDR3 protein: CSVTSGSLREQFF
CDR3 DNA: TGCAGCGTTACCAGCGGGAGTTTGCGGGAGCAGTTCTTC

V gene: TRBV28
clone size: many
J gene: TRBJ2-6
D gene: -
CDR3 protein: CASSLGVGGANVLTF
CDR3 DNA: TGTGCCAGCAGTTTAGGTGTGGGAGGGGCCAACGTCCTGACTTTC

V gene: TRBV24-1
clone size: many
J gene: TRBJ2-1
D gene: -
CDR3 protein: CATSDPLTQGNNEQFF
CDR3 DNA: TGTGCCACCAGTGATCCCCTAACCCAGGGTAACAATGAGCAGTTCTTC

V gene: TRBV20-1
clone size: many
J gene: TRBJ1-2
D gene: TRBD1
CDR3 protein: CSAPGQGGGGYTF
CDR3 DNA: TGCAGTGCCCCGGGACAGGGGGGAGGGGGCTACACCTTC

V gene: TRBV21-1
clone size: many
J gene: TRBJ2-1
D gene: -
CDR3 protein: CASSKGQGARNEQFF
CDR3 DNA: TGTGCCAGCAGCAAGGGGCAGGGGGCGAGAAATGAGCAGTTCTTC

V gene: TRBV6-2/TRBV6-3
clone size: many
J gene: TRBJ1-2
D gene: -
CDR3 protein: CASRELGRTTNYGYTF
CDR3 DNA: TGTGCCAGCAGGGAACTTGGGAGGACCACAAACTATGGCTACACCTTC

V gene: TRBV7-9
clone size: many
J gene: TRBJ1-3
D gene: -
CDR3 protein: CASSFLAAGNTIYF
CDR3 DNA: TGTGCCAGCAGCTTTTTGGCCGCTGGAAACACCATATATTTT

V gene: TRBV27
clone size: many
J gene: TRBJ2-7
D gene: -
CDR3 protein: CASSHHGQGLYEQYF
CDR3 DNA: TGTGCCAGCAGTCACCACGGCCAGGGGTTGTACGAGCAGTACTTC

V gene: TRBV27
clone size: many
J gene: TRBJ2-3
D gene: -
CDR3 protein: CASSIRASTDTQYF
CDR3 DNA: TGTGCCAGCAGTATCCGGGCAAGCACAGATACGCAGTATTTT

V gene: TRBV7-8
clone size: many
J gene: TRBJ2-1
D gene: -
CDR3 protein: CASSSEQLPTYNEQFF
CDR3 DNA: TGTGCCAGCAGCTCCGAACAGCTCCCCACCTACAATGAGCAGTTCTTC

V gene: TRBV7-2
clone size: few
J gene: TRBJ2-7
D gene: -
CDR3 protein: CASSSLPGASYEQYF
CDR3 DNA: TGTGCCAGCAGTAGCCTCCCGGGGGCTTCCTACGAGCAGTACTTC

V gene: TRBV12-3/TRBV12-4
clone size: many
J gene: TRBJ1-2
D gene: -
CDR3 protein: CASSPPGGANYGYTF
CDR3 DNA: TGTGCCAGCAGTCCCCCCGGGGGGGCTAACTATGGCTACACCTTC

V gene: TRBV12-3/TRBV12-4
clone size: many
J gene: TRBJ1-5
D gene: TRBD1
CDR3 protein: CASSRQGNNQPQHF
CDR3 DNA: TGTGCCAGCAGCCGACAGGGGAACAATCAGCCCCAGCATTTT

V gene: TRBV3-1
clone size: many
J gene: TRBJ2-3
D gene: -
CDR3 protein: CASSDRARGAADTQYF
CDR3 DNA: TGTGCCAGCTCTGATCGCGCGAGGGGGGCCGCAGATACGCAGTATTTT

V gene: TRBV27
clone size: many
J gene: TRBJ2-7
D gene: -
CDR3 protein: CASSLSRGTPSYEQYF
CDR3 DNA: TGTGCCAGCAGTTTATCGAGGGGGACTCCCTCCTACGAGCAGTACTTC

V gene: TRBV4-2
clone size: many
J gene: TRBJ2-3
D gene: TRBD1
CDR3 protein: CASSRRQGGTDTQYF
CDR3 DNA: TGTGCCAGCAGCCGTCGACAGGGGGGCACAGATACGCAGTATTTT

V gene: TRBV5-1
clone size: many
J gene: TRBJ2-7
D gene: -
CDR3 protein: CASSLGESVYEQYF
CDR3 DNA: TGCGCCAGCAGCTTGGGGGAGTCCGTCTACGAGCAGTACTTC

V gene: TRBV10-3
clone size: many
J gene: TRBJ2-7
D gene: -
CDR3 protein: CAISNNYEQYF
CDR3 DNA: TGTGCCATTTCCAACAACTACGAGCAGTACTTC

V gene: TRBV20-1
clone size: many
J gene: TRBJ1-5
D gene: -
CDR3 protein: CSAPSEGMGQPQHF
CDR3 DNA: TGCAGTGCCCCCTCGGAGGGTATGGGTCAGCCCCAGCATTTT

V gene: TRBV10-3
clone size: many
J gene: TRBJ1-1
D gene: TRBD1
CDR3 protein: CAISRDSQNTEAFF
CDR3 DNA: TGTGCCATCAGTAGGGACAGCCAGAACACTGAAGCTTTCTTT

V gene: TRBV6-2/TRBV6-3
clone size: many
J gene: TRBJ1-5
D gene: TRBD1
CDR3 protein: CASSPGTAISNQPQHF
CDR3 DNA: TGTGCCAGCAGCCCCGGGACAGCTATTAGCAATCAGCCCCAGCATTTT